This TCR beta chain comes out of a study of CD8+CD57+ T cells in acquired aplastic anemia. The overall study: Each DNA sample taken from sorted CD4+ and CD8+ cells came to approximately 3 ug on average.

Genomic DNA constituted the template upon which TCR beta VDJ and CDR3 profiling was performed. MiXCR, applied by TCRdb to the reads, yields one record per CDR3 protein. The repertoire holds around 200,000 distinct CDR3 sequences, with more than 45% as singletons. The study's findings and limits: Patients versus controls showed no significant CD8+ Simpson's diversity difference. In common between the patients and the controls were more than 25 CD8+ CDR3 sequences.

A remark on this clonotype: Antigen unknown.

Those patients picked for sequencing had displayed CD8+CD57+ cell expansion on flow cytometry. The patients all had a severe acquired aplastic anemia diagnosis. Sample: sorted CD4+, CD8+, or CD8+CD57+ T cells (not recorded which) from PBMCs. The sequence was collected from a human donor with aplastic anemia.

Here the CDR3 DNA reads TGTGCCATCTCGAGGACAGGGGGGGATAGCAATCAGCCCCAGCATTTT. Protein: CAISRTGGDSNQPQHF. The V call is TRBV10-3, the J call TRBJ1-5; 10 nucleotides line up with TRBD1. CDR3 length: 16 amino acids. Germline assignment: CDR1 ENHRY and CDR2 SYGVKD. J lost 0 bases, V lost 8 bases, and 7 bases had no gene match.